This T cell receptor beta chain was profiled in a study of T cell responses to AZD1222 COVID-19 vaccine. With regard to this clone: The antigen is undetermined.

Only in-frame clones appear in the TCRdb table, and some are missing; sequencing was by immunoSEQ multiplex PCR. This table holds tens of thousands of clones, around 80% found once. Broader study findings: Donors in the cohort were predominantly white British and more often female, and clonal diversity was possibly underestimated. Close to half of spike-specific TCRs reportedly recognize unmutated variant regions.

The source material was peripheral blood, sampled on day 0 of AZD1222 vaccination. This clonotype was sampled from an adult in good health.

For the CDR3, the DNA is TGTGCCAGCAGGGGAGTGGGACTAGCGGGGCCCCGCCCCTACAATGAGCAGTTCTTC. Translation gives CASRGVGLAGPRPYNEQFF. The chain recombines TRBV7-9 with TRBJ2-1; 13 bases agree with TRBD2. V shed 6 bases, J shed 2 bases, and the junction held 13 bases outside the gene matches. The CDR3 extends over 19 amino acids. CDR1 is SEHNR and CDR2 is FQNEAQ in the germline V gene (reference sequence).